This T cell receptor (beta chain) is drawn from a study of T cells in Graves' hyperthyroidism and ophthalmopathy. This clonotype was counted a few times. Researchers amplified the TCR beta CDR3 regions from RNA transcripts. The HTBI primer set drove a first-round RT-PCR of the TCR CDR3. One entry per CDR3 protein, called by TCRdb with MiXCR from the multiplex PCR reads. The table has 380,000 or so distinct CDR3 sequences, approximately 13% seen once. The CDR3 runs 15 residues. V lost 2 bases to trimming and J lost 10 bases, with 19 bases between them. In germline, CDR1 is MNHEY, CDR2 SMNVEV (reference sequence).

Sequenced input: blood. The TCR was taken from a woman aged 30 to 39 with Graves' hyperthyroidism. The V and J genes are TRBV27 and TRBJ2-3; no firm D call. The CDR3 loop reads CASSLVQLQMSAQYF. Here the CDR3 DNA reads TGTGCCAGCAGTTTAGTTCAACTTCAAATGTCGGCGCAGTATTTT.